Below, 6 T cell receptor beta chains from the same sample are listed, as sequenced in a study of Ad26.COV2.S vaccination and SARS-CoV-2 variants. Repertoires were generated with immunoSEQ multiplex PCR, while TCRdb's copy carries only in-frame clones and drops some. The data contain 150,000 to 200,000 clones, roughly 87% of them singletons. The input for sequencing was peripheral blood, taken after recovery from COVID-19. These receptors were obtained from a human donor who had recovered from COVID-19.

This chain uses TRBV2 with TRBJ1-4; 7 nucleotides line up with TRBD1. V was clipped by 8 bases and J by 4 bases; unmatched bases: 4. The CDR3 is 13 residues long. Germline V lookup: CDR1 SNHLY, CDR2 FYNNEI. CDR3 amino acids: CASRRDSNEKLFF. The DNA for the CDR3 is TGTGCCAGCCGTCGGGACAGTAATGAAAAACTGTTTTTT.

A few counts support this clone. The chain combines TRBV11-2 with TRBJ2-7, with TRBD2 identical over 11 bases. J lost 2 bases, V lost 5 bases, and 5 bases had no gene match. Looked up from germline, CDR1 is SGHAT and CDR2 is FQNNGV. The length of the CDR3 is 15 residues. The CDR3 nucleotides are TGTGCCAGCAGCACCGTAGCGGGGGGGACCTACGAGCAGTACTTC. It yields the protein CASSTVAGGTYEQYF.

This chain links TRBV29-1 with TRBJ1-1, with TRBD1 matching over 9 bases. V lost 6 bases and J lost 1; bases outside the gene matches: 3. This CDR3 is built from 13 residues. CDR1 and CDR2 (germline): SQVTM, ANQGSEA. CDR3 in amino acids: CSVPGQGNTEAFF. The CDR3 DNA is TGCAGCGTGCCGGGACAGGGGAACACTGAAGCTTTCTTT. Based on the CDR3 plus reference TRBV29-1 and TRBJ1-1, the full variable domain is SAVISQKPSRDICQRGTSLTIQCQVDSQVTMMFWYRQQPGQSLTLIATANQGSEATYESGFVIDKFPISRPNLTFSTLTVSNMSPEDSSIYLCSVPGQGNTEAFFGQGTRLTVV.

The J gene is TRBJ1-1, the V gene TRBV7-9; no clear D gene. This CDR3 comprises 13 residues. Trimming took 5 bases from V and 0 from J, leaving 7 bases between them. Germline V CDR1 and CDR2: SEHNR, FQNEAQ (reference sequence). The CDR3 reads CASSRWMNTEAFF. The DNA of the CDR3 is TGTGCCAGCAGCCGATGGATGAACACTGAAGCTTTCTTT.

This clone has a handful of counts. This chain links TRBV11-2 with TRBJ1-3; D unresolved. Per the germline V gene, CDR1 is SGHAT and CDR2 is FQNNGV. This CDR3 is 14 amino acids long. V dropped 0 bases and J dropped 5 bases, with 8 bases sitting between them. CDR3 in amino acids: CASSLEDSRNTIYF. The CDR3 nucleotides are TGTGCCAGCAGCTTAGAAGATTCAAGAAACACCATATATTTT.

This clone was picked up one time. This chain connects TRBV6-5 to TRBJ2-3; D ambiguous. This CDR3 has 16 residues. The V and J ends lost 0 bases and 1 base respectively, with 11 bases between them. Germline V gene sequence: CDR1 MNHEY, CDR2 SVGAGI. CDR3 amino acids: CASSYSWKLGTDTQYF. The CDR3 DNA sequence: TGTGCCAGCAGTTACTCGTGGAAGTTGGGCACAGATACGCAGTATTTT.